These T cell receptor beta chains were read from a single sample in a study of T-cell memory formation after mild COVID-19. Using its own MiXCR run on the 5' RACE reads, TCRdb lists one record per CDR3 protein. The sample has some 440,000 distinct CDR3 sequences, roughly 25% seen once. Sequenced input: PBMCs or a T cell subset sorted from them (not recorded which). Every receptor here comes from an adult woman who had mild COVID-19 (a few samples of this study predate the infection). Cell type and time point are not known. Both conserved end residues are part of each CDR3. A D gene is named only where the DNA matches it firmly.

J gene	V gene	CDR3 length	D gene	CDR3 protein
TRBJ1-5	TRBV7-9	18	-	CASSFGSGGLFSNQPQHF
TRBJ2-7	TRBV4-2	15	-	CASSQGAGSEDEQYF
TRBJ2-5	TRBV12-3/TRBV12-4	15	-	CASSAGSAGYETQYF
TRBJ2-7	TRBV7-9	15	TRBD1	CASSFSMTGFDEQYF
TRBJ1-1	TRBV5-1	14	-	CASSFRDTNTEAFF
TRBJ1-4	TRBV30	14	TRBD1	CAWSGTGEVEKLFF
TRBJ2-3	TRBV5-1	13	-	CASSSPGEDTQYF
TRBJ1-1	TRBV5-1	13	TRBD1	CASSLGDSAGAFF
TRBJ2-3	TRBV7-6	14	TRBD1	CASSFQGAKDTQYF
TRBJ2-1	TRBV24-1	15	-	CATSSTRSSYNEQFF
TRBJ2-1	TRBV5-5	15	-	CASTLWGVAYNEQFF
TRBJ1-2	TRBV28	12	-	CASLRGLDGYTF
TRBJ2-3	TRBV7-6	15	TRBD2	CASSWAGGSTDTQYF
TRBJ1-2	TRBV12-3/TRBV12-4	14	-	CASSTGLPNYGYTF
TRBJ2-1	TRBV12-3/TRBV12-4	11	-	CASSFDHEQFF
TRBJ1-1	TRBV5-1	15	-	CASSLDRDLNTEAFF
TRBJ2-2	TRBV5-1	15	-	CASSTPGASTGELFF
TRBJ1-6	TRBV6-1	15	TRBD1	CASRGDSNYNSPLHF
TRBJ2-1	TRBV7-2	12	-	CASSLAKGEQFF
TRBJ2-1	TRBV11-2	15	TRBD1	CASSARQGRSNEQFF
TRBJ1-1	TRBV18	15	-	CASSPGTRGNTEAFF
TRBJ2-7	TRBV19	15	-	CASSKDRGLIREQYF
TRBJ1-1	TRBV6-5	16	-	CASHPTPAYQNTEAFF
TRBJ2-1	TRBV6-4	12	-	CASSEVGGEQFF
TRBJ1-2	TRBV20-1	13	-	CSAREGADYGYTF
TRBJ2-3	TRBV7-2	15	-	CASSNLKPLGDTQYF
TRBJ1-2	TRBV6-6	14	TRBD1	CASSYRGQVYGYTF
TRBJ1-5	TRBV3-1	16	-	CASSPTGQTKNQPQHF
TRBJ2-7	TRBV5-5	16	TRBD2	CASSLLGGAASVEQYF
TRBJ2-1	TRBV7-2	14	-	CASSLGPTGNEQFF
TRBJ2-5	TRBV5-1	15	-	CASSLGLGKEETQYF